This note documents a single TCR beta chain sequence. Its antigen is not identified. In each case, RNA was isolated and then reverse transcribed into cDNA as the sequencing template. The table came from immunoSEQ multiplex PCR; TCRdb's copy has only in-frame clones and leaves some out. The sample yields some 190,000 clones, more than 60% seen once. This sample is part of a study of CD8+ T cells in alopecia areata. Sample treatment: oral pan-JAK inhibitor, 5-10 mg twice daily. As part of sample collection, lesional scalp punch biopsies and peripheral blood were taken from alopecia areata patients. Cell sorting on a FACSAria was used to separate CD4+ and CD8+ T cells from the PBMCs. Per germline, CDR1 SQVTM and CDR2 ANQGSEA. Trimming shortened V by 7 bases and J by 0 bases, and 16 bases separated the two germline ends. CDR3 size: 15 residues. Study findings and constraints: Greater clonality was observed in lesional scalp samples, especially alopecia totalis/universalis, versus normal scalp.

The receptor was derived from a human donor with alopecia areata. The V call is TRBV29-1, the J call TRBJ2-1; maybe TRBD1 (7 bases). The sample consisted of CD4+ T cells sorted from blood, taken around week 42, from a patient treated with tofacitinib. CDR3 region: CSAEGAMSSYNEQFF. CDR3 bases: TGCAGCGCGGAGGGGGCCATGAGCTCCTACAATGAGCAGTTCTTC.